The clone carrying this T cell receptor beta chain was seen many times. Its antigen is undetermined. The sample originates from a study of T-cell reconstitution after alpha-beta-depleted transplantation in children. Findings of the study overall: From newly produced T cells came most of the T-cell counts and diversity one year after transplant. Reportedly, roughly two months post-transplant, alpha-beta T cells arose from several hundred expanded graft clones. The study traced high day-60 TCRbeta diversity in some patients to surviving recipient T cells and thymic progenitors.

Preparation of the TCRbeta library was carried out with unique molecular identifiers. MiXCR, applied by TCRdb to the PCR reads, yields one record per CDR3 protein. The sample yields about 490,000 distinct CDR3 sequences, 10% seen once. Between the trimmed V and J ends, which lost 1 base and 4 bases, there was a span of 8 bases. Germline V gene lookup returns CDR1 MGHRA and CDR2 YSYEKL. The CDR3 loop spans 14 amino acids. Sequenced here: PBMCs, sampled before TCRalphabeta/CD19-depleted stem cell transplant. This TCR derives from a child aged 2-15 years with inherited bone marrow failure, due to receive a stem cell transplant. The rearrangement joins TRBV4-1 to TRBJ1-3, with D perhaps matching TRBD1 (5 bases). CDR3: CASSQAGGGNTIYF. The CDR3 DNA reads TGCGCCAGCAGCCAAGCTGGGGGAGGAAACACCATATATTTT.